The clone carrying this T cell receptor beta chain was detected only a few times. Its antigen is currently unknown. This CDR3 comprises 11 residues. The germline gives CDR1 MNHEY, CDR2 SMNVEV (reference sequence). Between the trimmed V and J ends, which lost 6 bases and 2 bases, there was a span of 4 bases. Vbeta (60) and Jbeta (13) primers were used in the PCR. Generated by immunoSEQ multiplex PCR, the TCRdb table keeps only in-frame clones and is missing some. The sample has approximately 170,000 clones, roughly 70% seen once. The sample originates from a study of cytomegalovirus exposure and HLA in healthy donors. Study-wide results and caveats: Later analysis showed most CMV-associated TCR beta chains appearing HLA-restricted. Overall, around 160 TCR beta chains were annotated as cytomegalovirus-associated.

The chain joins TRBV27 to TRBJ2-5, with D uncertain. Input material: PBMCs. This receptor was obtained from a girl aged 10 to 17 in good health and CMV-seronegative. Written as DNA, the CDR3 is TGTGCCAGCAGACTACAAGAGACCCAGTACTTC. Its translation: CASRLQETQYF.